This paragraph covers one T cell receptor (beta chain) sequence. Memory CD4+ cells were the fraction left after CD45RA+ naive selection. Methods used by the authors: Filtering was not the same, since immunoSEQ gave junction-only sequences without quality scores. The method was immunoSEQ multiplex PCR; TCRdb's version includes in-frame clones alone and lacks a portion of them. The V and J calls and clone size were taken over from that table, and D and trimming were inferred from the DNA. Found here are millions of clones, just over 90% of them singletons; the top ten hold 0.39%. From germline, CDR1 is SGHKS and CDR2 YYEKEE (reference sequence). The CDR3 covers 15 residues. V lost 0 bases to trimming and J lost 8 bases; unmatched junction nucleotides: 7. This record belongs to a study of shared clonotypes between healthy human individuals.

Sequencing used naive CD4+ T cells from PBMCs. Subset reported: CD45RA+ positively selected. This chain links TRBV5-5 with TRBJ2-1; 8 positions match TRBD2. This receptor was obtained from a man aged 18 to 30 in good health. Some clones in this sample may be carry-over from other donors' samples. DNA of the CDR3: TGTGCCAGCAGCTTGGAACCCGGGAGGGCAGATGAGCAGTTCTTC. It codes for CASSLEPGRADEQFF.